This TCR beta chain derives from a study of OX40 agonist ivuxolimab in advanced cancers. Overall study findings and caveats: Partial responders dosed at 0.1-3.0 mg/kg displayed clonal expansion ranking among the lowest. Both blood CD4+ and CD8+ T cells showed clonal growth by week 6 at 0.1 to 3.0 mg/kg.

For this clone: The antigen remains unidentified.

From germline, CDR1 is SGHTA and CDR2 FQGTGA. CDR3 length: 17 residues. Between the trimmed V and J ends, which lost 6 bases and 0 bases, there was a span of 18 bases. A history of autoimmune disease or systemic immunosuppression excluded patients. Generated by immunoSEQ multiplex PCR, the TCRdb table keeps only in-frame clones and is missing some. Seen here are approximately 50,000 clones, less than 90% observed once, and the top ten hold 0.76%. Sequenced material: CD4+ or CD8+ T cells sorted from blood, taken in a trial of the OX40 agonist ivuxolimab. This sequence was found in an adult with an advanced solid tumor such as melanoma, head and neck, liver or kidney cancer. The rearrangement joins TRBV7-3 to TRBJ2-4, with a possible D match to TRBD1 (6 bases). The CDR3 loop is CASSYNREHLAKNIQYF. In nucleotides, the CDR3 is TGTGCCAGCAGTTACAACAGGGAGCACCTAGCCAAAAACATTCAGTACTTC.